This T cell receptor beta chain is drawn from a study of OX40 agonist ivuxolimab in advanced cancers. Findings and limits, study-wide: In general, CD8+ T cells held more expanded clones than CD4+ did, on average.

To note about this clone: What it binds is not known.

Using immunoSEQ multiplex PCR, the repertoire was profiled, and TCRdb retains in-frame clones only, with some absent. The table has about 53,000 clones, 88% seen once. Germline V gene data show CDR1 as MNHNS and CDR2 as SASEGT. The CDR3 totals 15 residues. V gave up 6 bases and J gave up 8 bases, with 22 bases separating them. The sequencing here drew on CD4+ or CD8+ T cells sorted from blood, taken in a trial of the OX40 agonist ivuxolimab. The chain uses TRBV6-1 and TRBJ1-2, with a tentative D call TRBD1 (6 bases). The receptor's source is an adult with an advanced solid tumor such as melanoma, head and neck, liver or kidney cancer. As DNA, the CDR3 is TGTGCCAGCAGCGATCCCGAGGGGGGAGGATGGGGCTACACCTTC. Amino acids: CASSDPEGGGWGYTF.